Below, 20 T cell receptor beta chains from the same sample are listed, as sequenced in a study of regulatory T cells in long-lasting Graves disease. The sample's time point: newly diagnosed GD, antithyroid drugs for less than 3 months. PBMCs provided the RNA from which the TCR library was made. Building of the TCR beta libraries involved iRepertoire HTBI primers and Arm-PCR of CDR3 regions. Each CDR3 protein is one row after TCRdb ran MiXCR on the multiplex PCR reads. This sample has 400,000 to 500,000 distinct CDR3 sequences, with around 15% found just once. The data also belong to a second study, concerning T cells in Graves' hyperthyroidism and ophthalmopathy.

The starting material was peripheral blood mononuclear cells (PBMCs), obtained at new diagnosis, from a patient treated with antithyroid drugs. The receptor set was obtained from a woman in her fifties or sixties with Graves disease.

To note about this clonotype: Possible read error: a much larger clone is one base away. The chain is built from TRBV28 and TRBJ2-7; 8 positions match TRBD1. V lost 5 bases, J lost 0 bases, and 3 bases stayed unmatched. CDR1 MDHEN and CDR2 SYDVKM come from the germline V gene. CDR3 length equals 14 residues. In DNA, the CDR3 is TGTGCCAGCAGTGGACAGGGCGACTCCTACGAGCAGTACTTC. This codes for CASSGQGDSYEQYF.

The chain has TRBV4-1 and TRBJ1-5; D unresolved. Germline values: CDR1 MGHRA, CDR2 YSYEKL. The CDR3 extends over 15 amino acids. V was cut by 1 base and J by 0 bases, with 7 bases left in between. The CDR3 reads CASSQVLISNQPQHF. CDR3 in DNA: TGCGCCAGCAGCCAAGTTTTGATTAGCAATCAGCCCCAGCATTTT.

This clonotype was observed a handful of times. The chain employs TRBV5-1 and TRBJ2-1; 11 bases map to TRBD2. Per germline, CDR1 SGHRS and CDR2 YFSETQ. The CDR3 is 16 residues long. V shed 5 bases, J shed 3 bases, and the junction held 7 bases outside the gene matches. The CDR3 region is CASSKIAGGHYNEQFF. CDR3 nucleotide sequence: TGCGCCAGCAGTAAGATAGCGGGAGGGCACTACAATGAGCAGTTCTTC.

This clonotype is categorized as medium-sized (0.01 to 0.1%). The rearrangement uses TRBV20-1 and TRBJ2-7; a possible D gene is TRBD2 (6 bases). CDR1 is DFQATT and CDR2 is SNEGSKA in the germline V gene (reference sequence). Trimming removed 7 bases at V and 3 bases at J, with 13 bases between. This CDR3 has 12 residues. CDR3 region: CSVMGGGYEQYF. CDR3 sequence (DNA): TGCAGTGTTATGGGGGGAGGCTACGAGCAGTACTTC.

A few counts support this clonotype. The chain is built from TRBV6-2 or TRBV6-3 and TRBJ2-3; D may correspond to TRBD1 or TRBD2 (5 bases each). V gave up 0 bases and J gave up 1 base, with 14 bases separating them. The CDR3 has 17 amino acids. Looked up from germline, CDR1 is MNHEY and CDR2 is SVGEGT. The CDR3 region is CASSYSIPRDRTDTQYF. In DNA, the CDR3 is TGTGCCAGCAGTTACTCGATTCCCAGGGACCGCACAGATACGCAGTATTTT.

In its sample, this clonotype was seen many times. The chain is built from TRBV28 and TRBJ2-3; D is undetermined. V lost 1 base, J lost 5 bases, and 16 bases lay in between. Looked up from germline, CDR1 is MDHEN and CDR2 is SYDVKM. This CDR3 region has 16 residues. In DNA form, the CDR3 reads TGTGCCAGCAGTTTATTCTTTGGGGTTTCGGGAGATACGCAGTATTTT. Its protein product is CASSLFFGVSGDTQYF.

There are many counts of this clonotype. The chain couples TRBV18 to TRBJ2-7; D is perhaps TRBD1 or TRBD2 (5 bases each). Trimming pared 2 bases from V and 4 bases from J, leaving 12 bases between. The CDR3 sequence is 14 residues long. Germline V lookup: CDR1 KGHSH, CDR2 LQKENI. The CDR3 sequence is CASSPGASWYEQYF. The CDR3 DNA sequence: TGTGCCAGCTCACCAGGGGCTAGCTGGTACGAGCAGTACTTC.

This clonotype occurred many times. The V and J genes are TRBV19 and TRBJ2-1; 7 bases fit TRBD2. The CDR3 is 16 amino acids. Germline CDR1 and CDR2: LNHDA and SQIVND (reference sequence). V was clipped by 5 bases and J by 0 bases; unmatched bases: 7. The CDR3 spells CASSALARSSYNEQFF. CDR3 sequence (DNA): TGTGCCAGTAGTGCACTAGCGAGAAGCTCCTACAATGAGCAGTTCTTC.

This chain connects TRBV20-1 to TRBJ2-7; D is tentatively TRBD1 or TRBD2 (5 bases each). Looked up from germline, CDR1 is DFQATT and CDR2 is SNEGSKA (reference sequence). The CDR3 contains 15 residues. V dropped 0 bases and J dropped 3 bases, with 15 bases sitting between them. CDR3 loop: CSARDGARADYEQYF. The CDR3 DNA reads TGCAGTGCTAGAGATGGGGCGAGGGCGGACTACGAGCAGTACTTC.

This chain connects TRBV7-2 to TRBJ2-7; unclear D gene. CDR3 length equals 12 residues. The V end was cut by 5 bases, the J end by 6 bases, with 11 bases between. The germline V gene encodes CDR1 SGHTA and CDR2 FQGNSA. CDR3 DNA: TGTGCCAGCAGCCCAACCAGCCTCGAGCAGTACTTC. It yields the protein CASSPTSLEQYF.

The V and J genes are TRBV10-1 and TRBJ2-7, with 8 bases matching TRBD1. This CDR3 is built from 13 residues. Germline V CDR1 and CDR2: WNHNN, SYGVQD (reference sequence). V gave up 10 bases and J gave up 4 bases; unmatched junction bases: 9. The CDR3 loop is CAITRGTGYEQYF. CDR3 DNA sequence: TGCGCCATTACGCGCGGGACAGGATACGAGCAGTACTTC.

The chain is built from TRBV30 and TRBJ2-5; D could derive from TRBD1 or TRBD2 (6 bases each). Germline V gene lookup returns CDR1 GTSNPN and CDR2 SVGIG (reference sequence). The ends were cut back, 4 bases at V and 0 bases at J, with 18 bases in the middle. CDR3 length: 16 residues. In DNA form, the CDR3 reads TGTGCCTGGACAGGGGTGGTAGCGGCGAACCAAGAGACCCAGTACTTC. It specifies CAWTGVVAANQETQYF. Full variable domain (outside the CDR3, taken from reference TRBV30 and TRBJ2-5): SQTIHQWPATLVQPVGSPLSLECTVEGTSNPNLYWYRQAAGRGLQLLFYSVGIGQISSEVPQNLSASRPQDRQFILSSKKLLLSDSGFYLCAWTGVVAANQETQYFGPGTRLLVL.

The sample holds many counts of this clonotype. The CDR3 is CASSPIGQGEDTQYF. The CDR3 DNA reads as TGTGCCAGCTCACCAATTGGACAGGGGGAAGATACGCAGTATTTT. The V gene is TRBV18, the J gene TRBJ2-3, with 10 bases aligning to TRBD1. This CDR3 comprises 15 residues. Germline V gene lookup returns CDR1 KGHSH and CDR2 LQKENI. V shed 2 bases and J 5 bases; nucleotides not matched to a gene: 4.

This clonotype was found many times. The CDR3 reads CASSPQYTGELFF. In DNA, the CDR3 is TGTGCCAGCAGCCCTCAATACACCGGGGAGCTGTTTTTT. This chain connects TRBV2 to TRBJ2-2; D is ambiguous. The V gene's germline CDR1 is SNHLY and CDR2 FYNNEI. Trimming removed 6 bases at V and 3 bases at J, with 8 bases between. The CDR3 sequence is 13 residues long.

Only a few counts were recorded for this clonotype. The J gene is TRBJ1-3, the V gene TRBV7-7, with TRBD1 identical over 9 bases. There are 17 residues in the CDR3. Germline loops: CDR1 SSHAT, CDR2 FNYEAQ (reference sequence). After removal of 0 bases from V and 4 bases from J, the junction contained 7 bases not matched to a gene. CDR3 coding DNA: TGTGCCAGCAGCTTAGCCCCATTGGGACAGGGAGGAAACACCATATATTTT. As protein: CASSLAPLGQGGNTIYF.

The table lists this clonotype with a count of one. This chain connects TRBV6-9 to TRBJ1-3; the D is unclear. The CDR3 sequence is 15 residues long. Germline CDR1 and CDR2: MNHGY and SVAAGI. The V gene lost 3 bases and the J gene lost 0 bases, with 9 bases spanning the gap. CDR3 nucleotides: TGTGCCAGCAGTTACGGGTTGGCCTCTGGAAACACCATATATTTT. Translating it yields CASSYGLASGNTIYF.

This clonotype was observed at least ten times. The CDR3: CASSPPGGTSYEQYF. The DNA for the CDR3 is TGCGCCAGCAGCCCTCCGGGGGGGACCTCCTACGAGCAGTACTTC. V is TRBV5-1 and J is TRBJ2-7, with TRBD2 matching 8 bases. Germline trimming cut 4 bases from V and 0 bases from J; bases unmatched to any gene: 6. The germline gives CDR1 SGHRS, CDR2 YFSETQ. The CDR3 covers 15 residues.

In its sample, this clonotype was seen many times. This chain joins TRBV30 and TRBJ2-1; 8 nucleotides align to TRBD2. Germline trimming cut 1 base from V and 7 bases from J; bases unmatched to any gene: 6. The CDR3 contains 14 residues. Germline lookup yields CDR1 GTSNPN and CDR2 SVGIG (reference sequence). The CDR3 here is CAWSGAGVLNEQFF. The CDR3 coding sequence is TGTGCCTGGAGTGGAGCGGGAGTTTTAAATGAGCAGTTCTTC.

The chain joins TRBV12-3 or TRBV12-4 to TRBJ1-2; the D is unclear. The CDR3 consists of 13 residues. Trimming removed 1 base at V and 7 bases at J, with 10 bases between. The CDR3 loop is CASSLVHGSGYTF. DNA of the CDR3: TGTGCCAGCAGTTTAGTACATGGGAGTGGCTACACCTTC.

This clonotype turned up a few times. CDR3 residues: CASSPRAEGATDTQYF. The CDR3 DNA is TGTGCCAGCAGCCCGAGGGCGGAGGGGGCCACAGATACGCAGTATTTT. The chain recombines TRBV7-9 with TRBJ2-3; TRBD1 might be the D (7 bases). V was cut by 5 bases and J by 2 bases, with 17 bases left in between. Germline V gene lookup returns CDR1 SEHNR and CDR2 FQNEAQ (reference sequence). The CDR3 consists of 16 residues.